Here is one TCR beta chain with its context. Per germline, CDR1 DFQATT and CDR2 SNEGSKA (reference sequence). This CDR3 comprises 13 residues. J was trimmed by 6 bases and V by 3 bases; bases with no gene match: 3. It was with random hexamers that roughly 0.5 to 1 ug RNA was reverse transcribed. Each CDR3 protein is one row after TCRdb ran MiXCR on the immunoSEQ multiplex PCR reads. This sample carries more than 110,000 distinct CDR3 sequences, 85% to 95% of them seen once, and the ten largest clones take approximately 0.27%. The record originates from a study of CD8 T cells in Susac syndrome. Sequencing was carried out using CD8+ T cells from PBMCs. The genes are TRBV20-1 and TRBJ2-7, with 12 positions matching TRBD2. This clonotype was obtained from a human donor in good health. CDR3 coding DNA: TGCAGTGCTAGGACTAGCGGGAGAGGCGAGCAGTACTTC. This sequence encodes CSARTSGRGEQYF.